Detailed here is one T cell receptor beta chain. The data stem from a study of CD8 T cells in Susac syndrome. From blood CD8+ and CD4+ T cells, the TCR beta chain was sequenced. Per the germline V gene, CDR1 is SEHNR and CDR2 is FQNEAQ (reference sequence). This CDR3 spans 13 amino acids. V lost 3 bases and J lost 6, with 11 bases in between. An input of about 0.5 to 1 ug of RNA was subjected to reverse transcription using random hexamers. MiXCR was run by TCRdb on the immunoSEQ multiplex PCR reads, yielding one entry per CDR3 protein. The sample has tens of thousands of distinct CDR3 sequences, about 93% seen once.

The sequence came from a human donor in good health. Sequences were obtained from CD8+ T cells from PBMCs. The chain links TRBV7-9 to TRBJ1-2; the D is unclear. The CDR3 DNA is TGTGCCAGCAGCTTGGCCCTTCGCGATGGCTACACCTTC. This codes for CASSLALRDGYTF.